This note documents a single T cell receptor beta chain sequence. Its antigen remains unidentified. The entry originates in a study of cytomegalovirus exposure and HLA in healthy donors. Whole-study results and caveats: Clonal expansion, a later analysis showed, was greater in HLA-associated TCR beta chains than in equally common others. In terms of immune exposure information, only CMV serostatus was available.

The germline CDR1 and CDR2 sequences are SGHKS and YYEKEE (reference sequence). V was shortened by 2 bases and J by 6 bases, with 12 bases between the two germline ends. The CDR3 contains 13 residues. The PCR made use of 60 Vbeta and 13 Jbeta primers. Clones were sequenced by immunoSEQ multiplex PCR, and TCRdb holds only the in-frame ones, with some missing. This table has around 110,000 clones, 80% appearing once. This clonotype originated in a man aged 25 to 40 in good health and CMV-seronegative. Sequencing was performed on PBMCs. The chain has TRBV5-5 and TRBJ2-7, with D maybe TRBD2 (5 bases). CDR3 region: CASSLQFGLEQYF. The CDR3 DNA sequence: TGTGCCAGCAGCTTACAATTCGGACTCGAGCAGTACTTC.